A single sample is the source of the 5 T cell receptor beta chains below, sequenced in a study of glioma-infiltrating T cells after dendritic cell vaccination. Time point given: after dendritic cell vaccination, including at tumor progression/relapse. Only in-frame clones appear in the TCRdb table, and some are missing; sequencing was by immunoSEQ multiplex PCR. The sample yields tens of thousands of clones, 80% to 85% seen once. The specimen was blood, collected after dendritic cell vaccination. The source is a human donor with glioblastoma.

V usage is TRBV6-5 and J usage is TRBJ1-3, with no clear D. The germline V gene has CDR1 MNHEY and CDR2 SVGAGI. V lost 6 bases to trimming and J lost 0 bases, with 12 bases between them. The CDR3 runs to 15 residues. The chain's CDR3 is CASSPDKSSGNTIYF. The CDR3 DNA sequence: TGTGCCAGCAGCCCCGACAAGAGCTCTGGAAACACCATATATTTT.

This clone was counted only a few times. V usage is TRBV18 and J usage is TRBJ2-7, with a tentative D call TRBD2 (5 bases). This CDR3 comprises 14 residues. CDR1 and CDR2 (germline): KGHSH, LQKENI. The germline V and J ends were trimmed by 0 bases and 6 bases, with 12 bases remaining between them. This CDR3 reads CASSPPSGKGEQYF. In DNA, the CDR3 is TGTGCCAGCTCACCACCATCGGGAAAGGGCGAGCAGTACTTC.

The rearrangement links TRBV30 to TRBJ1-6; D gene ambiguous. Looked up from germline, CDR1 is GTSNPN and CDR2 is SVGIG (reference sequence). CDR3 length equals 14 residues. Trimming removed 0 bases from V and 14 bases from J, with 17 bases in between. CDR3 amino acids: CAWSVGSSGGSLHF. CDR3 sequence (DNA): TGTGCCTGGAGTGTGGGTTCCTCGGGCGGGTCCCTCCACTTT.

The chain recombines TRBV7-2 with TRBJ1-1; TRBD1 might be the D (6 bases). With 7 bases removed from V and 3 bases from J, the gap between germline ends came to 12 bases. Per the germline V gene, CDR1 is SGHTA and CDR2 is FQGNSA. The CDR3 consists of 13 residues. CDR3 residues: CASNLDRHTEAFF. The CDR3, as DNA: TGTGCCAGCAACTTGGACAGACACACTGAAGCTTTCTTT.

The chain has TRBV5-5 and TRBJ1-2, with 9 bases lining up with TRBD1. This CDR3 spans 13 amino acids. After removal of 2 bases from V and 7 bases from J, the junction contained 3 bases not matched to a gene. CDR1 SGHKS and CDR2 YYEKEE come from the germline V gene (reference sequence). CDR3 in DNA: TGTGCCAGCAGCTTACAGGGGGCCACTGGCTACACCTTC. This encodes CASSLQGATGYTF.